A selection of T cell receptor beta chains follows, all from one sample in a study of blood T cells in healthy people across ages. TCRdb reprocessed the 5' RACE reads via MiXCR and lists one record per CDR3 protein. The sample records about 930,000 distinct CDR3 sequences, about 29% being singletons. These data were also filed under a second study, of T cells of mothers and their children.

Material for sequencing was blood. These receptors all come from a woman in her thirties or forties in good health. Both conserved end residues are trimmed from each CDR3. Each record gives: J gene, V gene, CDR3 protein.

j_call: TRBJ2-1; v_call: TRBV3-1; cdr3_aa: ASSQDRGNSYNEQF
j_call: TRBJ1-6; v_call: TRBV9; cdr3_aa: ASSPEGGGNSPLH
j_call: TRBJ2-6; v_call: TRBV5-5; cdr3_aa: ASSLQGAPGVLT
j_call: TRBJ2-7; v_call: TRBV5-1; cdr3_aa: ASSSRTSPYEQY
j_call: TRBJ2-3; v_call: TRBV12-3/TRBV12-4; cdr3_aa: ASSFRQGSDTQY
j_call: TRBJ2-3; v_call: TRBV29-1; cdr3_aa: STQAGADTDTQY
j_call: TRBJ2-3; v_call: TRBV20-1; cdr3_aa: SARDGTGGADTQY
j_call: TRBJ2-7; v_call: TRBV20-1; cdr3_aa: SPIQGARREQY
j_call: TRBJ2-7; v_call: TRBV29-1; cdr3_aa: NVAGRTGSYEQY
j_call: TRBJ2-7; v_call: TRBV28; cdr3_aa: ASNPTGEASYQQY
j_call: -; v_call: TRBV12-3/TRBV12-4; cdr3_aa: ASSSGLAGSKTQY
j_call: TRBJ1-6; v_call: TRBV20-1; cdr3_aa: SARKGAGSIDH
j_call: TRBJ2-1; v_call: TRBV25-1; cdr3_aa: ASSDNRRVNEQF
j_call: TRBJ1-5; v_call: TRBV12-3/TRBV12-4; cdr3_aa: ASSAQGSRRPQH
j_call: TRBJ2-5; v_call: TRBV20-1; cdr3_aa: SAGGATSGGTETQY
j_call: TRBJ2-7; v_call: TRBV4-1; cdr3_aa: ASSQEKASSTYEQY
j_call: TRBJ2-7; v_call: TRBV6-6; cdr3_aa: ASSYEGIGQY
j_call: TRBJ1-5; v_call: TRBV7-2; cdr3_aa: ASSFGQGGRPQH
j_call: TRBJ1-1; v_call: TRBV29-1; cdr3_aa: SDATGTANTEAF
j_call: TRBJ2-2; v_call: TRBV12-3/TRBV12-4; cdr3_aa: ASSPWGAGAGELF
j_call: TRBJ1-1; v_call: TRBV27; cdr3_aa: ASTRDGLPNTEAF
j_call: TRBJ2-3; v_call: TRBV7-2; cdr3_aa: AGSSGLAGSDTQY
j_call: TRBJ2-5; v_call: TRBV9; cdr3_aa: ASSVGIAGGEETQY
j_call: -; v_call: TRBV15; cdr3_aa: ATSRDGGRREHEQY
j_call: TRBJ2-5; v_call: TRBV28; cdr3_aa: ASMSSRETQY
j_call: TRBJ2-1; v_call: TRBV11-3; cdr3_aa: ASSLYGGSYNEQF
j_call: TRBJ2-1; v_call: TRBV7-3; cdr3_aa: ASSYSGTHNEQF
j_call: TRBJ1-5; v_call: TRBV5-5; cdr3_aa: ASSMLDSSNQPQH
j_call: TRBJ2-5; v_call: TRBV4-1; cdr3_aa: ASSQGDGKGETQY
j_call: TRBJ1-5; v_call: TRBV7-8; cdr3_aa: ASSSAGWNQPQH
j_call: TRBJ1-5; v_call: TRBV29-1; cdr3_aa: SVPGTDSNQPQH
j_call: TRBJ2-5; v_call: TRBV12-3/TRBV12-4; cdr3_aa: ASRLRAVRETQY
j_call: TRBJ2-7; v_call: TRBV11-2; cdr3_aa: ASSLAGANIQD